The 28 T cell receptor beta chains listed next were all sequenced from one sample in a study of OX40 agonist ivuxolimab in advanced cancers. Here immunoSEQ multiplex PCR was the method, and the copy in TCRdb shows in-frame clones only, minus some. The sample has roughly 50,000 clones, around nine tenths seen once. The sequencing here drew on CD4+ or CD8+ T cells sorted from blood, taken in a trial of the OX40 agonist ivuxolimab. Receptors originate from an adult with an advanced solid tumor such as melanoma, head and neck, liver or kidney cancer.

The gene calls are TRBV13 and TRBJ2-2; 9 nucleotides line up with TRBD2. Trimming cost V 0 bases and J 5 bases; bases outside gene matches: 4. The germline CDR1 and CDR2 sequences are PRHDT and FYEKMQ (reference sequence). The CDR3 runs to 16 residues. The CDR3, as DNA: TGTGCCAGCAGCTTAGGCCTAGCGGGGAGGACCGGGGAGCTGTTTTTT. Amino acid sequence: CASSLGLAGRTGELFF.

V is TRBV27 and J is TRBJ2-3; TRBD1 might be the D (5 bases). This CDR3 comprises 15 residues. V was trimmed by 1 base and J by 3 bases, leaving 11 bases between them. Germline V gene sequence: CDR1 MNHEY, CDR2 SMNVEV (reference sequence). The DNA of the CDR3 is TGTGCCAGCAGTTTATATTTTCAGGGTACAGATACGCAGTATTTT. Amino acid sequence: CASSLYFQGTDTQYF.

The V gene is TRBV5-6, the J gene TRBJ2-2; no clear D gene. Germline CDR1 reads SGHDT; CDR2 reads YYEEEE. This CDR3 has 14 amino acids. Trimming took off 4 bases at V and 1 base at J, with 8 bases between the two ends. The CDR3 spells CASSQTWNTGELFF. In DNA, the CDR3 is TGTGCCAGCAGCCAAACGTGGAACACCGGGGAGCTGTTTTTT.

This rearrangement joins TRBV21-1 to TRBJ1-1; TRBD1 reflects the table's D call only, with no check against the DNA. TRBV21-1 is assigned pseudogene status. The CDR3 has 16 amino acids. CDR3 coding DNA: TGTGCCAGGGGGACAGGGGGCGGGCGTATGAACACTGAAGCTTTCTTT. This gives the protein CARGTGGGRMNTEAFF.

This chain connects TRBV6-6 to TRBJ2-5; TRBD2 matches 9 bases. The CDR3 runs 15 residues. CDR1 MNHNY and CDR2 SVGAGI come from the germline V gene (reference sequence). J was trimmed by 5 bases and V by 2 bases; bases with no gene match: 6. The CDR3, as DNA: TGTGCCAGCAGTTACGGGAATGCGGGGGGGGAGACCCAGTACTTC. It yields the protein CASSYGNAGGETQYF.

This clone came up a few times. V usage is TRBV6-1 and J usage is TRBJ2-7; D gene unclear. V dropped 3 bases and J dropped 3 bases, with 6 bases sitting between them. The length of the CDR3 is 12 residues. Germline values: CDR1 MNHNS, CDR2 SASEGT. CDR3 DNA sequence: TGTGCCAGCAGTGAGGTATTCTACGAGCAGTACGTC. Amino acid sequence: CASSEVFYEQYV.

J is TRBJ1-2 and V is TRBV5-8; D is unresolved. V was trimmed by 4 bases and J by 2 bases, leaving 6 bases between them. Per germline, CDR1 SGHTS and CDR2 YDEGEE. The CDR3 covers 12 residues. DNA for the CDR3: TGTGCCAGCAGCCATGAAAACTATGGCTACACCTTC. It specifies CASSHENYGYTF.

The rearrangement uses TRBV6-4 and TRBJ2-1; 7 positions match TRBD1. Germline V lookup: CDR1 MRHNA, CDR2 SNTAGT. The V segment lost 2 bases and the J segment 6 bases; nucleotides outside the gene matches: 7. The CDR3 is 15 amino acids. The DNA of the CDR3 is TGTGCCAGCAGTGACGACAGGGTGTCGCCCAATGAGCAGTTCTTC. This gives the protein CASSDDRVSPNEQFF.

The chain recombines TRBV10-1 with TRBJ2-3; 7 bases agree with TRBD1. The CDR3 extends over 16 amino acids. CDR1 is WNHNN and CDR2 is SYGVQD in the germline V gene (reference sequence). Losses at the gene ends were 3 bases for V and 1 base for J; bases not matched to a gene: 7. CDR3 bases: TGCGCCAGCAGTGAAGGGGGCTCATGGGGCACAGATACGCAGTATTTT. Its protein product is CASSEGGSWGTDTQYF.

DNA for the CDR3: TGTGCCACCAGCGCAGAGGGGCCCCAAACCACCCCCGGCGAGCAGTACTTC. Encoded protein: CATSAEGPQTTPGEQYF. The rearrangement uses TRBV15 and TRBJ2-7, with D perhaps assigned TRBD1 or TRBD2 (5 bases each). The CDR3 contains 17 residues. In germline, CDR1 is LNHNV, CDR2 YYDKDF (reference sequence). V shed 5 bases and J shed 6 bases, with 26 bases lying between them.

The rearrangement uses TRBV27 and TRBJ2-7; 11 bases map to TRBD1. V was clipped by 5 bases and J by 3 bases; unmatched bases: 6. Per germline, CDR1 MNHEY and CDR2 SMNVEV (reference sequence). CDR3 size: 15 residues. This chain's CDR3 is CASSVSGTGGYEQYF. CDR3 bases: TGTGCCAGCAGTGTCTCCGGGACAGGGGGCTACGAGCAGTACTTC.

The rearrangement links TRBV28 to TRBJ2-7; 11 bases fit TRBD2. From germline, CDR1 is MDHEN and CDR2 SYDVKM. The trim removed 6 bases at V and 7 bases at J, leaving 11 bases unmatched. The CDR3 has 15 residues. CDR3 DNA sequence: TGTGCCAGCAGACTCTCTAGCGGGAGGATAAATGAGCAGTACTTC. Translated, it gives CASRLSSGRINEQYF.

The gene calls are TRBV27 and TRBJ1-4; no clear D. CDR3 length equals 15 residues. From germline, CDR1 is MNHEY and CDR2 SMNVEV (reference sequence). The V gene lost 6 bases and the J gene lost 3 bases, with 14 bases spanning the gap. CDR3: CASSPFGPANEKLFF. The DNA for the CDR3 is TGTGCCAGCAGCCCCTTTGGGCCTGCTAATGAAAAACTGTTTTTT.

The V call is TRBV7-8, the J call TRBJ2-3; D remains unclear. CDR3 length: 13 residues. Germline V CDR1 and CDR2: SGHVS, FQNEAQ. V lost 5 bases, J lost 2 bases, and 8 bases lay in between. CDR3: CASSHINTDTQYF. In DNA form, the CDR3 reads TGTGCCAGCAGCCACATTAACACAGATACGCAGTATTTT.

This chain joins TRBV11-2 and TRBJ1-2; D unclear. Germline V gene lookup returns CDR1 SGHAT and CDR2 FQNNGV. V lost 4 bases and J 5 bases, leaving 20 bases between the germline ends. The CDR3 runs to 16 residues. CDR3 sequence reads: CASSSPPDLVVYGYTF. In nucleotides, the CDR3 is TGTGCCAGCAGCTCTCCCCCCGACCTCGTTGTTTATGGCTACACCTTC. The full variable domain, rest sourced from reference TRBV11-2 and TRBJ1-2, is EAGVAQSPRYKIIEKRQSVAFWCNPISGHATLYWYQQILGQGPKLLIQFQNNGVVDDSQLPKDRFSAERLKGVDSTLKIQPAKLEDSAVYLCASSSPPDLVVYGYTFGSGTRLTVV.

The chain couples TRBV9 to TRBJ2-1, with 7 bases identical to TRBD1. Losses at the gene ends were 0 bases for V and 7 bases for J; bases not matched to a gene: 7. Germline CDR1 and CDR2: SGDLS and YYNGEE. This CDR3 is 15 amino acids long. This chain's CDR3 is CASSVGQGVGNEQFF. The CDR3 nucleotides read TGTGCCAGCAGCGTAGGACAGGGTGTCGGAAATGAGCAGTTCTTC.

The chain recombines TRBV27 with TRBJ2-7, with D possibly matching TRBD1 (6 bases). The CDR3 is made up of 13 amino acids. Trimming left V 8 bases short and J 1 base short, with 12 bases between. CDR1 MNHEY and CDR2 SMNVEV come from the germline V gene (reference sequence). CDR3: CASGGVQSYEQYF. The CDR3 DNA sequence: TGTGCCAGCGGGGGCGTCCAGTCCTACGAGCAGTACTTC.

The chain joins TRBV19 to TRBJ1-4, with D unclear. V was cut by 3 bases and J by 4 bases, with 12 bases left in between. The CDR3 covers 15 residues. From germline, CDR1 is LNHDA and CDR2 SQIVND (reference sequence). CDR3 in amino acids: CASSMEELDNEKLFF. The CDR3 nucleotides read TGTGCCAGTAGTATGGAAGAACTTGATAATGAAAAACTGTTTTTT.

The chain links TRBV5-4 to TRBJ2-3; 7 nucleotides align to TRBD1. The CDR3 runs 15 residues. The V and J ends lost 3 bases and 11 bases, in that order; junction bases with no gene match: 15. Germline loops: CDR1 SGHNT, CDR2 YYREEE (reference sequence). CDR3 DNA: TGTGCCAGCAGCTCGATCGACTACAGGGGTTTCATGCAGTATTTT. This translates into CASSSIDYRGFMQYF.

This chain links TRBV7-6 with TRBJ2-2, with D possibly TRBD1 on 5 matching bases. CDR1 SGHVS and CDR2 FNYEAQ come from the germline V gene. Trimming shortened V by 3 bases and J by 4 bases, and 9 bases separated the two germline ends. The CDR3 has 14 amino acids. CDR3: CASSLGRGTGELFF. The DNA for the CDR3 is TGTGCCAGCAGCTTGGGTAGGGGCACCGGGGAGCTGTTTTTT.

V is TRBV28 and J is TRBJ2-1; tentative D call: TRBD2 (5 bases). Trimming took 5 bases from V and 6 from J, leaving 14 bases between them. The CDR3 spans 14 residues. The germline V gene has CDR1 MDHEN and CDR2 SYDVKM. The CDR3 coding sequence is TGTGCCAGCAGTCGGGGAAACTTCCCCAATGAGCAGTTCTTC. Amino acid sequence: CASSRGNFPNEQFF.

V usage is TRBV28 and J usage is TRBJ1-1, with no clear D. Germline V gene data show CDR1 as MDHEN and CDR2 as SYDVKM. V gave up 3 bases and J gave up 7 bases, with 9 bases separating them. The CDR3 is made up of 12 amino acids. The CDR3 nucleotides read TGTGCCAGCAGTTTTTTGGGAGATGAAGCTTTCTTT. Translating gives CASSFLGDEAFF.

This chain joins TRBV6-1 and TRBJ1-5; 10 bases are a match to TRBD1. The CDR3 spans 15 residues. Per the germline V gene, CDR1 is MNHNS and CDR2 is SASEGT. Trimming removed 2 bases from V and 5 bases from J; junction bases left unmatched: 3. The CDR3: CASSEWDRGYQPQHF. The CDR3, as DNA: TGTGCCAGCAGTGAATGGGACAGGGGTTATCAGCCCCAGCATTTT.

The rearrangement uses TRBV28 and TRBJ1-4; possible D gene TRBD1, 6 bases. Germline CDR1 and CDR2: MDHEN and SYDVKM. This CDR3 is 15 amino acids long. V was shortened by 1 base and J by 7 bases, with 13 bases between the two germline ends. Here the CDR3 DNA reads TGTGCCAGCAGTTTATCCCAACAGGGAGGTGAAAAACTGTTTTTT. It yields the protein CASSLSQQGGEKLFF.

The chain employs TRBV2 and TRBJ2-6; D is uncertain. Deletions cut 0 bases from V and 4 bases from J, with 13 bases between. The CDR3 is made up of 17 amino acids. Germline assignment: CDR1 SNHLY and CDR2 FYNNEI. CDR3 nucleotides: TGTGCCAGCAGTGAAGCGCTTTACGGTTTCGGGGCCAACGTCCTGACTTTC. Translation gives CASSEALYGFGANVLTF.

CDR3 protein: CASRRTGTTEAFF. CDR3 in DNA: TGTGCCAGTAGGAGGACGGGGACCACTGAAGCTTTCTTT. J is TRBJ1-1 and V is TRBV19; D may be TRBD1 (5 bases). Germline CDR1 LNHDA, CDR2 SQIVND (reference sequence). V was cut by 6 bases and J by 4 bases, with 12 bases left in between. This CDR3 contains 13 residues.

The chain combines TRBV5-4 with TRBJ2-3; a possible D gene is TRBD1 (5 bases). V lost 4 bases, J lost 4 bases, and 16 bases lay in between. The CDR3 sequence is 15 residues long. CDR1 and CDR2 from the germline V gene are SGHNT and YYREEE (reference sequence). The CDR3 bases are TGTGCCAGCAGCCTAACAGGTTTGACTTCAGATACGCAGTATTTT. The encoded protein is CASSLTGLTSDTQYF.

The CDR3 loop reads CASSSSITEAFF. As DNA, the CDR3 is TGTGCCAGTAGTTCCTCAATCACTGAAGCTTTCTTT. This sequence joins TRBV19 and TRBJ1-1; D is undetermined. The ends were cut back, 5 bases at V and 4 bases at J, with 8 bases in the middle. There are 12 residues in the CDR3. Germline V gene sequence: CDR1 LNHDA, CDR2 SQIVND (reference sequence). The variable domain in full, with the rest retrieved from reference TRBV19 and TRBJ1-1, is DGGITQSPKYLFRKEGQNVTLSCEQNLNHDAMYWYRQDPGQGLRLIYYSQIVNDFQKGDIAEGYSVSREKKESFPLTVTSAQKNPTAFYLCASSSSITEAFFGQGTRLTVV.